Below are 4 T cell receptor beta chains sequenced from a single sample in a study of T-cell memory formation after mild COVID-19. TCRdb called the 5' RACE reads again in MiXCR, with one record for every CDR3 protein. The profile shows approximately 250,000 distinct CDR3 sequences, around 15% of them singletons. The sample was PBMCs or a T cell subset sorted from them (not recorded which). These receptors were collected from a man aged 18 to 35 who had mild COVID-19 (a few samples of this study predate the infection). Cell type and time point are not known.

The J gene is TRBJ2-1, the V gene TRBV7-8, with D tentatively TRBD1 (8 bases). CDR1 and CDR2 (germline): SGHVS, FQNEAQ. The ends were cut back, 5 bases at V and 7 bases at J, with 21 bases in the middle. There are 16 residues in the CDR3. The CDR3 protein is CASSRYRGRVENEQFF. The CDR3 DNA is TGTGCCAGCAGCCGGTACAGGGGGAGGGTAGAGAATGAGCAGTTCTTC.

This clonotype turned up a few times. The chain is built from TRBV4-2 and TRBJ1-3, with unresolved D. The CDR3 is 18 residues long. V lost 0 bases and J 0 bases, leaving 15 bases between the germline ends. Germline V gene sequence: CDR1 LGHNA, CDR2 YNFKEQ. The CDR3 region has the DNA TGTGCCAGCAGCCAAGATGAAGGGCAGGCGTTCTCTGGAAACACCATATATTTT. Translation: CASSQDEGQAFSGNTIYF.

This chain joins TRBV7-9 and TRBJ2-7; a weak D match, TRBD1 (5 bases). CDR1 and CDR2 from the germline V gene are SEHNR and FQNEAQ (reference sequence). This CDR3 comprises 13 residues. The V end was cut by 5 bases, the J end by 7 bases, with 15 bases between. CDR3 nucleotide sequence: TGTGCCAGCAGCGCCCCGAACAGGAAGGAGCAGTACGTC. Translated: CASSAPNRKEQYV.

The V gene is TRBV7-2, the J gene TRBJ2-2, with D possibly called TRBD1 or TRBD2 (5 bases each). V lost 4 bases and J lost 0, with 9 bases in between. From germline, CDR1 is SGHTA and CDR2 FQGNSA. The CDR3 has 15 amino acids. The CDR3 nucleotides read TGTGCCAGCAGCTCGGGACCCGCGAACACCGGGGAGCTGTTTTTT. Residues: CASSSGPANTGELFF.